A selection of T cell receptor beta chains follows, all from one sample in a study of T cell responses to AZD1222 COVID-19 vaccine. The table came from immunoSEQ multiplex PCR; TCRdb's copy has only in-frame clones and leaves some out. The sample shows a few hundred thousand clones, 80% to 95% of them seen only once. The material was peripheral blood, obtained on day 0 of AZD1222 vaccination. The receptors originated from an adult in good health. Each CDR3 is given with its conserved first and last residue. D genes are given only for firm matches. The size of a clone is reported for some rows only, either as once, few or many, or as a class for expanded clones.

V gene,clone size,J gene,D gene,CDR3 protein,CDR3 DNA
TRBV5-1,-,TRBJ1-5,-,CASSQPQHF,TGCGCCAGCTCCCAGCCCCAGCATTTT
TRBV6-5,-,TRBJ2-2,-,CASSRRAGELFF,TGTGCCAGCAGTAGAAGGGCCGGGGAGCTGTTTTTT
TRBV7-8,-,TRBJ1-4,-,CASSANRRTTNEKLFF,TGTGCCAGCAGCGCCAACAGGCGGACAACTAATGAAAAACTGTTTTTT
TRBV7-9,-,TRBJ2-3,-,CASSPRGPGTDTQYF,TGTGCCAGCAGCCCACGTGGCCCAGGCACAGATACGCAGTATTTT
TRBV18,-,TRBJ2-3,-,CASSPWDTQYF,TGTGCCAGCTCACCATGGGATACGCAGTATTTT
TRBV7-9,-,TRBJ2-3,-,CASSLRPIGYTDTQYF,TGTGCCAGCAGCTTACGCCCCATTGGATATACAGATACGCAGTATTTT
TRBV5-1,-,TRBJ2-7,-,CASRGTFFEQYF,TGCGCCAGCAGGGGGACATTTTTTGAGCAGTACTTC
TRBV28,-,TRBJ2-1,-,CASRTEAYNEQFF,TGTGCCAGCCGGACGGAAGCCTACAATGAGCAGTTCTTC
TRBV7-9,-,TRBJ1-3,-,CASSWGSGNTIYF,TGTGCCAGCAGCTGGGGCTCTGGAAACACCATATATTTT
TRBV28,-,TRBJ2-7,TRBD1,CASTPGTGGDEQYF,TGTGCCAGCACGCCCGGGACAGGGGGCGACGAGCAGTACTTC
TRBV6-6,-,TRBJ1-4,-,CASRGKNEKLFF,TGTGCCAGCAGGGGGAAGAATGAAAAACTGTTTTTT
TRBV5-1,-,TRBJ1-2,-,CASSKTGYTF,TGCGCCAGCAGTAAAACTGGCTACACCTTC
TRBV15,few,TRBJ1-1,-,CATSREDGTEAFF,TGTGCCACCAGCAGAGAGGATGGCACTGAAGCTTTCTTT
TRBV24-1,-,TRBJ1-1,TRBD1,CATQGQANTEAFF,TGTGCCACCCAGGGACAGGCGAACACTGAAGCTTTCTTT
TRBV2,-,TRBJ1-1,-,CASTLGAGNTEAFF,TGTGCCAGCACCCTTGGGGCAGGGAACACTGAAGCTTTCTTT
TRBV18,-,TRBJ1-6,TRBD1,CASSQQGQGPNSPLHF,TGTGCCAGCTCACAACAAGGACAGGGGCCCAATTCACCCCTCCACTTT
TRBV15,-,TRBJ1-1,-,CATSRGGYTEAFF,TGTGCCACCAGCAGAGGTGGGTACACTGAAGCTTTCTTT
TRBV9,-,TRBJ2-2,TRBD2,CASSPRGDYTGELFF,TGTGCCAGCAGCCCCCGGGGGGACTACACCGGGGAGCTGTTTTTT
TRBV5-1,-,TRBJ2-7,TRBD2,CASSKGLAGAGEQYF,TGCGCCAGCAGCAAGGGACTAGCGGGAGCGGGTGAGCAGTACTTC
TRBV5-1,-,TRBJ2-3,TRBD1,CASSRGQGTDTQYF,TGCGCCAGCAGCAGGGGACAGGGGACAGATACGCAGTATTTT
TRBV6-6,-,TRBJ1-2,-,CASSTSGGRDGYTF,TGTGCCAGCAGCACCTCGGGGGGCCGGGACGGCTACACCTTC
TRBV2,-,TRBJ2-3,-,CASTRTDTQYF,TGTGCCAGCACTAGAACAGATACGCAGTATTTT
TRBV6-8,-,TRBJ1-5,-,CASPGRPQHF,TGTGCCAGCCCGGGGAGGCCCCAGCATTTT
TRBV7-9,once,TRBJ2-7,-,CASSGRRGRGEQYF,TGTGCCAGCAGCGGGCGGCGGGGCCGGGGGGAGCAGTACTTC
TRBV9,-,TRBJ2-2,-,CASQANTGELFF,TGTGCCAGTCAGGCGAACACCGGGGAGCTGTTTTTT
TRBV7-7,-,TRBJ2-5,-,CASSLASPSREETQYF,TGTGCTAGCAGCTTAGCGTCCCCCAGCAGGGAAGAGACCCAGTACTTC
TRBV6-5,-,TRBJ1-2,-,CASSYISAGVYGYTF,TGTGCCAGCAGTTACATTTCGGCGGGCGTCTATGGCTACACCTTC
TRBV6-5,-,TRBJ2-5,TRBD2,CASSPREVIQETQYF,TGTGCCAGCAGCCCCCGGGAGGTAATACAAGAGACCCAGTACTTC
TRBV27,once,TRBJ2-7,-,CASSLMGPYEQYF,TGTGCCAGCAGTTTAATGGGGCCTTACGAGCAGTACTTC
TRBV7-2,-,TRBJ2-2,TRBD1,CASSLLLGQGTGELFF,TGTGCCAGCAGCCTGCTATTGGGACAGGGGACCGGGGAGCTGTTTTTT
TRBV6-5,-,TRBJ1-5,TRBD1,CASTQGARQPQHF,TGTGCCAGCACACAGGGGGCACGTCAGCCCCAGCATTTT
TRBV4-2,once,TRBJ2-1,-,CASSPELSFYNEQFF,TGTGCCAGCAGCCCTGAGCTTTCCTTCTACAATGAGCAGTTCTTC
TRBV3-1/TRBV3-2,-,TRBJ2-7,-,CASSQGFESSSYEQYF,TGTGCCAGCAGCCAAGGGTTTGAGTCCTCATCCTACGAGCAGTACTTC
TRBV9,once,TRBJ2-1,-,CASSVGKLSYNEQFF,TGTGCCAGCAGCGTAGGCAAACTCTCCTACAATGAGCAGTTCTTC
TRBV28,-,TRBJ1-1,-,CASSNPGAEAFF,TGTGCCAGCAGTAACCCGGGCGCTGAAGCTTTCTTT
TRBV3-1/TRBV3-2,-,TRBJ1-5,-,CASSLGLLTIQPQHF,TGTGCCAGCAGCCTGGGACTTTTGACCATTCAGCCCCAGCATTTT
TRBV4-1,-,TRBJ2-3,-,CASSQDATGDTDTQYF,TGCGCCAGCAGCCAAGATGCGACAGGTGACACAGATACGCAGTATTTT
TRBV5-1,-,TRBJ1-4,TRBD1,CASSPGGYNNEKLFF,TGCGCCAGCAGCCCAGGGGGCTACAATAATGAAAAACTGTTTTTT
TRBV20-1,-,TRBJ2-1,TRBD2,CSAIAGEQFF,TGCAGTGCAATAGCGGGGGAGCAGTTCTTC
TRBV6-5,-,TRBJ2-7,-,CATRQGLTYEQYF,TGTGCCACCCGACAGGGACTAACCTACGAGCAGTACTTC
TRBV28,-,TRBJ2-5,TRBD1,CASSSQGARQETQYF,TGTGCCAGCAGTTCACAGGGGGCGCGGCAAGAGACCCAGTACTTC
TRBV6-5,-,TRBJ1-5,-,CASSYPESGNQPQHF,TGTGCCAGCAGTTATCCGGAGAGTGGCAATCAGCCCCAGCATTTT
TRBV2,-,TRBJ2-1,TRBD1,CASSVRDRGVSEQFF,TGTGCCAGCAGTGTGCGAGACAGGGGAGTCAGTGAGCAGTTCTTC
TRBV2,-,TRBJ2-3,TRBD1,CASSEWDRATDTQYF,TGTGCCAGCAGTGAATGGGACAGGGCCACAGATACGCAGTATTTT
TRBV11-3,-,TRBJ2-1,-,CASSLGGVGGQFF,TGTGCCAGCAGCTTAGGGGGCGTTGGTGGGCAGTTCTTC
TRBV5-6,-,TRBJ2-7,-,CASSLGPGGEQYF,TGTGCCAGCAGCTTGGGCCCGGGTGGCGAGCAGTACTTC
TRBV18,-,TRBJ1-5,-,CASSPGRDDGQPQHF,TGTGCCAGCTCACCAGGGAGGGACGATGGACAGCCCCAGCATTTT
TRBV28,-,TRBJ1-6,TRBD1,CASRDRVYNSPLHF,TGTGCCAGCAGAGACAGGGTCTATAATTCACCCCTCCACTTT
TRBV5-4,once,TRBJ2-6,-,CASSLVGSGANVLTF,TGTGCCAGCAGCTTGGTTGGCTCTGGGGCCAACGTCCTGACTTTC
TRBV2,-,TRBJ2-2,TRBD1,CASREDRGDTGELFF,TGTGCCAGCAGGGAGGACAGGGGGGACACCGGGGAGCTGTTTTTT
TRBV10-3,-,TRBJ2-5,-,CAISERGDEETQYF,TGTGCCATCAGTGAGCGGGGTGATGAAGAGACCCAGTACTTC
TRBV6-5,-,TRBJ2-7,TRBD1,CASRQDRGISYEQYF,TGTGCCAGCAGGCAAGACAGGGGAATTTCCTACGAGCAGTACTTC
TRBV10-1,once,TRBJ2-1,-,CASSTLQGRSYNEQFF,TGCGCCAGCAGTACCCTACAGGGAAGATCGTACAATGAGCAGTTCTTC